A selection of T cell receptor beta chains follows, all from one sample in a study of T cell responses to AZD1222 COVID-19 vaccine. Libraries were prepared by immunoSEQ multiplex PCR; TCRdb keeps only in-frame clonotypes and omits some of them. The repertoire holds about 120,000 clones, with 80% to 90% as singletons. The specimen comprised peripheral blood, sampled on day 0 of AZD1222 vaccination. The receptors stem from an adult in good health. The conserved cysteine and the conserved F or W are not part of the CDR3 here. The order of the fields is D gene, CDR3 length, V gene, J gene, CDR3 protein. The D gene is left open where the match is weak.

D: NA; length: 12; V: TRBV5-4; J: TRBJ1-2; CDR3: ASNQWGASYGYT
D: TRBD2; length: 14; V: TRBV15; J: TRBJ2-7; CDR3: ATSRLAGGSSYEQY
D: TRBD2; length: 14; V: TRBV3-1/TRBV3-2; J: TRBJ2-1; CDR3: ASSRGLAGGPNEQF
D: TRBD1; length: 13; V: TRBV28; J: TRBJ1-4; CDR3: ASSRVTGHNEKLF
D: TRBD1; length: 12; V: TRBV28; J: TRBJ1-2; CDR3: ASFRGQLDYGYT
D: NA; length: 13; V: TRBV2; J: TRBJ1-2; CDR3: ASSEARGGPYGYT
D: TRBD1; length: 11; V: TRBV29-1; J: TRBJ1-1; CDR3: SASGQPNTEAF
D: TRBD2; length: 15; V: TRBV7-3; J: TRBJ2-3; CDR3: ASSLTASGGGSDTQY
D: NA; length: 13; V: TRBV18; J: TRBJ1-2; CDR3: ASSPGTTPNYGYT
D: NA; length: 13; V: TRBV28; J: TRBJ2-2; CDR3: ASTQLGEFTGELF
D: NA; length: 12; V: TRBV7-2; J: TRBJ2-7; CDR3: ASSLGGVLYEQY
D: NA; length: 12; V: TRBV27; J: TRBJ2-5; CDR3: ASSLLGAPETQY
D: NA; length: 14; V: TRBV4-1; J: TRBJ2-7; CDR3: ASSPRYTASDLEQY
D: NA; length: 12; V: TRBV27; J: TRBJ2-3; CDR3: ASKAAGKGDTQY
D: NA; length: 13; V: TRBV6-5; J: TRBJ1-2; CDR3: ASSYSQGSLHGYT
D: NA; length: 12; V: TRBV7-3; J: TRBJ1-1; CDR3: ASSPTNADTEAF
D: NA; length: 16; V: TRBV6-2/TRBV6-3; J: TRBJ1-5; CDR3: ASSYLASRGRGNQPQH
D: NA; length: 12; V: TRBV5-1; J: TRBJ1-1; CDR3: ASSFRDPNTEAF
D: TRBD1; length: 12; V: TRBV6-2/TRBV6-3; J: TRBJ2-1; CDR3: ASSGGTGYNEQF
D: NA; length: 12; V: TRBV9; J: TRBJ1-3; CDR3: ASTTGSSGNTIY
D: NA; length: 12; V: TRBV9; J: TRBJ1-2; CDR3: ASSVAAAGVGYT
D: TRBD2; length: 11; V: TRBV10-3; J: TRBJ2-5; CDR3: AIMGLGKETQY
D: NA; length: 12; V: TRBV27; J: TRBJ1-5; CDR3: ASSLSAGNQPQH
D: NA; length: 14; V: TRBV11-2; J: TRBJ2-3; CDR3: ASSLGTGLTTDTQY
D: TRBD2; length: 16; V: TRBV5-1; J: TRBJ2-5; CDR3: ASSPDGMLAGGPETQY
D: TRBD1; length: 13; V: TRBV5-8; J: TRBJ1-5; CDR3: ASSVGTGLNQPQH
D: NA; length: 14; V: TRBV5-4; J: TRBJ2-1; CDR3: ASSFGSVHSYNEQF
D: NA; length: 10; V: TRBV24-1; J: TRBJ2-7; CDR3: ATSDDRHEQY
D: NA; length: 12; V: TRBV27; J: TRBJ1-4; CDR3: ASGTGTYNEKLF
D: NA; length: 14; V: TRBV27; J: TRBJ1-2; CDR3: ASSRRRERTNYGYT
D: TRBD2; length: 14; V: TRBV18; J: TRBJ2-7; CDR3: ASSLTSGASSYEQY
D: TRBD1; length: 14; V: TRBV5-4; J: TRBJ2-3; CDR3: ASSLYRGGVTDTQY
D: TRBD1; length: 14; V: TRBV28; J: TRBJ2-5; CDR3: ASSLFTGGSQETQY
D: NA; length: 13; V: TRBV7-3; J: TRBJ1-4; CDR3: ASSFEDATNEKLF
D: NA; length: 15; V: TRBV5-1; J: TRBJ2-3; CDR3: ASSLGQGILIADTQY
D: TRBD1; length: 11; V: TRBV6-5; J: TRBJ1-2; CDR3: ASRDRDRAGYT
D: NA; length: 15; V: TRBV7-2; J: TRBJ1-1; CDR3: ASSSFGPGTVDTEAF
D: NA; length: 13; V: TRBV7-2; J: TRBJ2-1; CDR3: ASSLDGLAYNEQF
D: NA; length: 11; V: TRBV2; J: TRBJ2-5; CDR3: ASSPALGETQY
D: NA; length: 13; V: TRBV5-1; J: TRBJ1-4; CDR3: ASSFRQGTNEKLF
D: TRBD1; length: 10; V: TRBV27; J: TRBJ1-2; CDR3: ACRTGGFGYT
D: NA; length: 13; V: TRBV27; J: TRBJ1-1; CDR3: ASSPGPMENTEAF
D: TRBD1; length: 13; V: TRBV7-6; J: TRBJ1-6; CDR3: ASSLTGMLSSPLH
D: NA; length: 10; V: TRBV7-9; J: TRBJ2-7; CDR3: ASSFKPYEQY
D: NA; length: 12; V: TRBV2; J: TRBJ2-2; CDR3: ASSLSGLVGELF
D: TRBD2; length: 14; V: TRBV4-3; J: TRBJ2-1; CDR3: ASSQGGLGRSNEQF
D: NA; length: 14; V: TRBV7-2; J: TRBJ1-2; CDR3: ASSPSIGGSSYGYT
D: NA; length: 14; V: TRBV28; J: TRBJ1-1; CDR3: ASSLSREGRGTEAF
D: NA; length: 10; V: TRBV30; J: TRBJ1-2; CDR3: AWSVGGYGYT
D: NA; length: 11; V: TRBV27; J: TRBJ1-1; CDR3: ASSSWGNTEAF